A selection of T cell receptor beta chains follows, all from one sample in a study of shared clonotypes between healthy human individuals. Sequencing was performed with immunoSEQ multiplex PCR; in TCRdb, only in-frame clones are kept and a portion is missing. The sample consists of a few million clones, roughly nine tenths of them appearing once. The sample was naive CD4+ T cells sorted from blood. The origin of the receptors is a man aged 18 to 30 in good health. CDR3s include the opening cysteine and the closing phenylalanine or tryptophan. D genes are given only for firm matches. Size tells how often a clone was seen (once, few, many) or the class of an expanded clone, and some rows leave it out.

clone_size	v_call	j_call	d_call	cdr3_aa	cdr3_nt
few	TRBV7-9	TRBJ1-6	NA	CASSPRGGGSPLHF	TGTGCCAGCAGCCCGAGGGGGGGCGGTTCACCCCTCCACTTT
NA	TRBV9	TRBJ2-3	NA	CASSVGPTLVTPDTQYF	TGTGCCAGCAGCGTAGGACCCACTCTAGTTACCCCAGATACGCAGTATTTT
once	TRBV28	TRBJ1-2	NA	CASSPRALSFYGYTF	TGTGCCAGCAGCCCTCGGGCCCTTTCTTTCTATGGCTACACCTTC
NA	TRBV7-2	TRBJ2-1	NA	CASSLAIGSFNEQFF	TGTGCCAGCAGCTTAGCTATCGGGAGTTTTAATGAGCAGTTCTTC
NA	TRBV7-2	TRBJ2-7	TRBD2	CASRRTSGRYEQYF	TGTGCCAGCAGGCGGACTAGCGGGAGGTACGAGCAGTACTTC
NA	TRBV5-1	TRBJ2-2	NA	CASSLAPTVTGELFF	TGCGCCAGCAGCTTGGCGCCGACAGTCACCGGGGAGCTGTTTTTT
NA	TRBV6-1	TRBJ1-4	NA	CASSEGTTGATNNEKLFF	TGTGCCAGCAGTGAAGGGACCACTGGGGCAACTAATAATGAAAAACTGTTTTTT
NA	TRBV19	TRBJ2-3	NA	CASTPRGRSTDTQYF	TGTGCCAGTACCCCCCGGGGGAGGAGCACAGATACGCAGTATTTT
NA	TRBV6-1	TRBJ2-7	NA	CASSDRQGGTYEQYF	TGTGCCAGCAGTGACCGACAGGGAGGGACCTACGAGCAGTACTTC
once	TRBV27	TRBJ2-3	TRBD1	CASSDLDRGRVTDTQYF	TGTGCCAGCAGTGACCTGGACAGGGGAAGGGTCACAGATACGCAGTATTTT
NA	TRBV5-1	TRBJ2-7	TRBD2	CASSLNGGASYEQYF	TGCGCCAGCAGCTTGAACGGGGGGGCTTCCTACGAGCAGTACTTC
NA	TRBV25-1	TRBJ2-7	NA	CASSEGLYEQYF	TGTGCCAGCAGTGAAGGCTTGTACGAGCAGTACTTC
NA	TRBV20-1	TRBJ2-7	NA	CSAPIYEQYF	TGCAGTGCTCCTATCTACGAGCAGTACTTC
NA	TRBV2	TRBJ1-4	TRBD1	CASSVGGLREKLFF	TGTGCCAGCAGTGTAGGGGGCCTAAGAGAAAAACTGTTTTTT
NA	TRBV23-1	TRBJ1-5	NA	CASSQEIILGGYSNQPQHF	TGCGCCAGCAGCCAAGAAATTATCTTGGGGGGGTATAGCAATCAGCCCCAGCATTTT
NA	TRBV27	TRBJ1-1	NA	CASSSLSLRNTEAFF	TGTGCCAGCAGTTCCCTCAGTCTCCGGAACACTGAAGCTTTCTTT
NA	TRBV5-4	TRBJ2-2	NA	CASSLGRAPNTGELFF	TGTGCCAGCAGCTTGGGGCGGGCCCCGAACACCGGGGAGCTGTTTTTT
NA	TRBV18	TRBJ2-1	NA	CASSPPTGGTYNEQFF	TGTGCCAGCTCACCGCCGACCGGCGGGACTTACAATGAGCAGTTCTTC
NA	TRBV11-2	TRBJ2-5	NA	CASSLSVQFQYF	TGTGCCAGCAGCTTATCAGTCCAATTCCAGTACTTC
NA	TRBV5-6	TRBJ2-1	TRBD2	CASSSPGTSDFF	TGTGCCAGCAGTTCACCCGGGACTAGCGACTTCTTC
NA	TRBV5-6	TRBJ2-7	TRBD2	CASSRWASGRGEQYF	TGTGCCAGCAGCCGGTGGGCTAGCGGGAGGGGGGAGCAGTACTTC
NA	TRBV19	TRBJ1-6	TRBD1	CASSITLGGGLNSPLHF	TGTGCCAGTAGTATAACCTTAGGAGGGGGCCTAAATTCACCCCTCCACTTT
NA	TRBV6-1	TRBJ2-6	NA	CASSKPGANVLTF	TGTGCCAGCAGCAAACCTGGGGCCAACGTCCTGACTTTC
NA	TRBV5-1	TRBJ1-1	NA	CASKSITGSVNTEAFF	TGCGCCAGCAAATCTATAACAGGGTCCGTGAACACTGAAGCTTTCTTT
NA	TRBV7-2	TRBJ1-4	NA	CASSSNARFEKLFF	TGTGCCAGCAGCTCAAACGCGCGCTTCGAAAAACTGTTTTTT